These T cell receptor beta chains were read from a single sample in a study of spatial heterogeneity in lung cancer. TCRdb re-derived calls from the 5' RACE reads in MiXCR, one entry per CDR3 protein. The sample has 6,000 to 9,000 distinct CDR3 sequences, about 3.7% seen once; the top ten hold roughly 15%. Sequenced material: lung tumor tissue, taken at surgery. The receptors shown here come from a male donor with early-stage non-small cell lung cancer. Each CDR3 is given with its conserved first and last residue. The D gene is left open where the match is weak. Part of the rows lack a size; the others show once, few, many or a class for expanded clones.

CDR3 protein,CDR3 DNA,J gene,D gene,clone size,V gene
CSASKTNTGELFF,TGCAGTGCTAGTAAGACGAACACCGGGGAGCTGTTTTTT,TRBJ2-2,.,many,TRBV20-1
CASSPPVPGAYSEQFF,TGTGCCAGCTCACCACCCGTACCGGGCGCCTACAGTGAGCAGTTCTTC,TRBJ2-1,.,many,TRBV18
CASSVVGSGGLYTDTQYF,TGTGCCAGCAGCGTAGTAGGTAGCGGGGGCCTTTACACAGATACGCAGTATTTT,TRBJ2-3,TRBD2,many,TRBV9
CASSVTQGAGGTEAFF,TGCGCCAGCAGCGTGACTCAGGGGGCGGGCGGGACTGAAGCTTTCTTT,TRBJ1-1,TRBD1,medium-sized,TRBV5-1
CASSLWGSKETQYF,TGTGCCAGCAGCTTGTGGGGATCGAAAGAGACCCAGTACTTC,TRBJ2-5,.,many,TRBV5-6
CASSLARTGNNQPQHF,TGTGCCAGCAGCTTAGCCCGGACAGGGAACAATCAGCCCCAGCATTTT,TRBJ1-5,TRBD1,medium-sized,TRBV7-2
CASSLVLAGGSYNEQFF,TGCGCCAGCAGCTTGGTGTTAGCGGGAGGTTCCTACAATGAGCAGTTCTTC,TRBJ2-1,TRBD2,medium-sized,TRBV5-1
CASSLGSYEQYF,TGTGCCAGCAGCTTAGGCTCCTACGAGCAGTACTTC,TRBJ2-7,.,many,TRBV7-9
CASSPPSGGSRTQYF,TGTGCCAGCAGCCCCCCTAGCGGGGGGAGTAGGACGCAGTATTTT,TRBJ2-3,TRBD2,.,TRBV4-2
CSVTGNYGYTF,TGCAGCGTTACAGGAAACTATGGCTACACCTTC,TRBJ1-2,.,medium-sized,TRBV29-1
CASSADRGALSPLHF,TGTGCCAGCAGCGCAGACAGGGGAGCTCTTTCACCCCTCCACTTT,TRBJ1-6,TRBD1,many,TRBV11-1
CATKSPGRVVEQYF,TGTGCCACCAAAAGCCCAGGTAGGGTGGTCGAGCAGTACTTC,TRBJ2-7,.,many,TRBV10-3
CASSFEQINQETQYF,TGCGCCAGCAGCTTTGAGCAGATCAATCAAGAGACCCAGTACTTC,TRBJ2-5,.,medium-sized,TRBV5-1
CASSLEPLRETQYF,TGCGCCAGCAGCTTGGAACCGCTACGAGAGACCCAGTACTTC,TRBJ2-5,.,many,TRBV5-1
CASRDRASHEQYF,TGTGCCAGCAGGGACAGGGCTAGCCACGAGCAGTACTTC,TRBJ2-7,TRBD1,many,TRBV6-1
CASRPAGAYQETQYF,TGTGCCAGCAGACCAGCGGGAGCGTACCAAGAGACCCAGTACTTC,TRBJ2-5,TRBD2,many,TRBV6-1
CAWSRGTEAFF,TGTGCCTGGAGTAGGGGCACTGAAGCTTTCTTT,TRBJ1-1,.,many,TRBV30
CASSSYPDRVRQYF,TGTGCCAGCAGTTCCTATCCGGACAGGGTACGGCAGTACTTC,TRBJ2-7,TRBD1,many,TRBV28
CASSPGPQGAQPQHF,TGTGCCAGCTCCCCCGGCCCCCAGGGGGCTCAGCCCCAGCATTTT,TRBJ1-5,TRBD1,medium-sized,TRBV6-1
CSAGGLAGEAYNEQFF,TGCAGTGCGGGAGGACTAGCGGGAGAAGCCTACAATGAGCAGTTCTTC,TRBJ2-1,TRBD2,many,TRBV20-1
CATSTTAANYGYTF,TGTGCCACCAGCACGACAGCCGCTAACTATGGCTACACCTTC,TRBJ1-2,.,medium-sized,TRBV15
CAWGTGGCYEQYF,TGTGCCTGGGGCACAGGGGGTTGCTACGAGCAGTACTTC,TRBJ2-7,TRBD1,many,TRBV30
CSARAFGGSTDTQYF,TGCAGTGCTAGAGCGTTCGGCGGTAGCACAGATACGCAGTATTTT,TRBJ2-3,.,many,TRBV20-1
CASSLGSPSTDTQYF,TGTGCCAGCAGCTTAGGATCTCCTAGCACAGATACGCAGTATTTT,TRBJ2-3,.,many,TRBV7-3
CASIPHGASEAFF,TGTGCCAGCATCCCCCACGGGGCTTCAGAAGCTTTCTTT,TRBJ1-1,.,medium-sized,TRBV5-6
CASRGHGNEKLFF,TGTGCCAGCAGGGGGCACGGTAATGAAAAACTGTTTTTT,TRBJ1-4,.,medium-sized,TRBV6-5
CASSAPFRDSLSYEQYF,TGTGCCAGCAGCGCCCCTTTCCGGGACAGTTTGTCCTACGAGCAGTACTTC,TRBJ2-7,TRBD1,medium-sized,TRBV11-2
CASSLSQIVKQYF,TGTGCCAGCAGTTTGTCCCAAATTGTTAAGCAGTACTTC,TRBJ2-7,.,medium-sized,TRBV28
CASSPSGGAPTGELFF,TGTGCCAGCAGCCCTAGCGGGGGGGCCCCCACCGGGGAGCTGTTTTTT,TRBJ2-2,TRBD2,many,TRBV7-8
CASSLQAVRSYEQYF,TGTGCCAGCAGTTTACAGGCAGTCAGATCCTACGAGCAGTACTTC,TRBJ2-7,.,medium-sized,TRBV27
CSARIWTGGETQYF,TGCAGTGCTAGAATTTGGACAGGGGGCGAGACCCAGTACTTC,TRBJ2-5,TRBD1,many,TRBV20-1
CASSYRPAEENSPLHF,TGTGCCAGCAGTTATAGACCGGCAGAGGAGAATTCACCCCTCCACTTT,TRBJ1-6,.,many,TRBV6-6
CASSLTGGPNEKLFF,TGTGCCAGCAGTTTAACAGGGGGCCCGAATGAAAAACTGTTTTTT,TRBJ1-4,TRBD1,many,TRBV27
CASSPEAISYNEQLF,TGTGCCAGCAGTCCCGAAGCCATCTCCTACAATGAGCAGTTATTC,TRBJ2-1,.,.,TRBV28
CSARDRSRPNTEAFF,TGCAGTGCTAGAGATCGATCTAGGCCGAACACTGAAGCTTTCTTT,TRBJ1-1,.,few,TRBV20-1
CSARGFKSGSGYNEQFF,TGCAGTGCTAGAGGGTTCAAAAGCGGGAGTGGATACAATGAGCAGTTCTTC,TRBJ2-1,TRBD2,many,TRBV20-1
CSASGQMNTEAFF,TGCAGTGCTAGCGGGCAGATGAACACTGAAGCTTTCTTT,TRBJ1-1,.,large,TRBV20-1
CASSSRVIFAGGTEAFF,TGCGCCAGCAGCTCCAGAGTGATTTTCGCGGGGGGCACTGAAGCTTTCTTT,TRBJ1-1,.,.,TRBV5-1
CASSVTSGRAKYNEQFF,TGTGCCAGCAGTGTGACTAGCGGGAGGGCCAAGTACAATGAGCAGTTCTTC,TRBJ2-1,TRBD2,medium-sized,TRBV7-6
CASSQDHPANVLTF,TGTGCCAGCAGCCAAGATCACCCGGCCAACGTCCTGACTTTC,TRBJ2-6,.,medium-sized,TRBV4-2
CASSGRTSFLQFF,TGTGCCAGCAGCGGACGGACTAGCTTTTTACAGTTCTTC,TRBJ2-1,TRBD2,medium-sized,TRBV9
CASQKGTNEKLFF,TGTGCCAGCCAGAAGGGTACTAATGAAAAACTGTTTTTT,TRBJ1-4,.,many,TRBV2
CSARSTSGTGELFF,TGCAGTGCTAGGTCGACTAGTGGGACCGGGGAGCTGTTTTTT,TRBJ2-2,.,medium-sized,TRBV20-1
CASPPSGKERYNEQFF,TGTGCCTCCCCCCCAAGCGGCAAGGAAAGGTACAATGAGCAGTTCTTC,TRBJ2-1,.,medium-sized,TRBV19
CASSQDRGVQPQHF,TGTGCCAGCAGCCAAGATAGAGGGGTTCAGCCCCAGCATTTT,TRBJ1-5,.,medium-sized,TRBV4-2
CASSLAGSNTIYF,TGTGCCAGCAGCTTGGCAGGGTCAAACACCATATATTTT,TRBJ1-3,.,many,TRBV5-4
CASSFIRGNTDTQYF,TGTGCCAGCAGCTTCATACGGGGGAACACAGATACGCAGTATTTT,TRBJ2-3,.,many,TRBV7-2
CASSFDHTGKEKLFF,TGTGCCAGCAGTTTCGATCATACAGGGAAAGAAAAACTGTTTTTT,TRBJ1-4,.,medium-sized,TRBV12-3/TRBV12-4
CASSLAGLTEAFF,TGTGCCAGCAGCTTAGCCGGCCTCACTGAAGCTTTCTTT,TRBJ1-1,.,many,TRBV7-8
CASSFRGAGGANVLTF,TGTGCCAGCAGCTTTAGGGGGGCGGGCGGGGCCAACGTCCTGACTTTC,TRBJ2-6,.,medium-sized,TRBV13